This T cell receptor (beta chain) came from a study of CD8 T cells in Susac syndrome. The authors reverse transcribed roughly 0.5 to 1 ug RNA with random hexamers. immunoSEQ multiplex PCR amplified TCR beta CDR3 across 54 Vbeta, 13 Jbeta. TCRdb re-called the immunoSEQ multiplex PCR reads through MiXCR, storing one row per CDR3 protein. The sample shows around 71,000 distinct CDR3 sequences, 96% of them seen only once. This clonotype was counted a single time. The receptor's source is a human donor with multiple sclerosis. The sequenced sample consisted of CD4+ T cells from PBMCs.

CDR3 residues: CASSPARISYNEQFF. The CDR3 nucleotides are TGTGCCAGCAGCCCGGCGCGGATCTCCTACAATGAGCAGTTCTTC. This rearrangement joins TRBV3-1 to TRBJ2-1; the D is unclear. Looked up from germline, CDR1 is LGHDT and CDR2 is YNNKEL (reference sequence). The CDR3 has 15 amino acids. V was shortened by 4 bases and J by 0 bases, with 10 bases between the two germline ends.